This TCR beta chain was found in a study of T cell changes during pregnancy in multiple sclerosis. This clone was counted a few times. V lost 8 bases to trimming and J lost 5 bases; unmatched junction nucleotides: 5. The CDR3 is 12 residues long. Germline V gives CDR1 MDHEN, CDR2 SYDVKM. Profiled with immunoSEQ multiplex PCR; TCRdb holds only in-frame clones, not every one. The data contain 35,000 or so clones, about 90% of them singletons. The genes are TRBV28 and TRBJ1-2, with 7 bases matching TRBD1. The specimen comprised CD4+ T cells from peripheral blood mononuclear cells, sampled after pregnancy. The receptor comes from a female donor with multiple sclerosis, enrolled in a pregnancy study. The DNA for the CDR3 is TGTGCCAGCGGCGGGACAGATTATGGCTACACCTTC. Residues: CASGGTDYGYTF.